This T cell receptor beta chain was retrieved from a study of CD8+ T cells in alopecia areata. The wider study: It was oral tofacitinib, at 5 to 10 mg twice daily, that treated patients received.

As to this clone: Its specificity is unknown.

The sample's treatment: oral pan-JAK inhibitor, 5-10 mg twice daily. V was pared by 3 bases and J by 8 bases, with 14 bases between. The germline gives CDR1 SGHRS, CDR2 YFSETQ. The CDR3 loop spans 13 amino acids. Study conclusions and caveats: Many expanded lesional clones persisted in scalp and blood during tofacitinib.

Extraction and reverse transcription of RNA yielded cDNA as the sequencing template. Some clones are missing from TCRdb's copy, which holds only in-frame ones; the method was immunoSEQ multiplex PCR. This sample has 130,000 or so clones, with 70% to 90% found just once. The sequencing used CD8+ T cells sorted from blood, collected at week 4, from a patient treated with tofacitinib. This chain uses TRBV5-1 with TRBJ1-2; the D is unclear. The receptor comes from a human donor with alopecia areata. The CDR3 sequence: CASSYDRLSGYTF. As DNA, the CDR3 is TGCGCCAGCAGCTATGATAGGCTTTCCGGCTACACCTTC.